Each of the 9 T cell receptor beta chains below was sequenced from the same sample in a study of T cells in localized non-small cell lung cancer. Sequencing was performed with immunoSEQ multiplex PCR; in TCRdb, only in-frame clones are kept and a portion is missing. The profile covers around 69,000 clones, with 90% appearing a single time and roughly 1.9% taken by the ten largest. Sequences were derived from peripheral blood, sampled before any cancer treatment. These receptors were taken from a woman aged 35-70 years with stage I lung adenocarcinoma.

This clone showed up just once. The V and J genes are TRBV29-1 and TRBJ1-1; D remains ambiguous. Germline-derived CDR1 and CDR2 are SQVTM and ANQGSEA. V dropped 0 bases and J dropped 1 base, with 9 bases sitting between them. The CDR3 is 14 amino acids. Here the CDR3 DNA reads TGCAGCGTTGAAGACCCTACAGAGAACACTGAAGCTTTCTTT. This encodes CSVEDPTENTEAFF.

The V gene is TRBV28, the J gene TRBJ1-6; D is unresolved. This CDR3 has 16 residues. Germline V gives CDR1 MDHEN, CDR2 SYDVKM. The V and J ends lost 2 bases and 0 bases respectively, with 8 bases between them. CDR3 loop: CASSLRVSSYNSPLHF. In DNA, the CDR3 is TGTGCCAGCAGTTTACGGGTGAGCTCCTATAATTCACCCCTCCACTTT. Based on the CDR3 plus reference TRBV28 and TRBJ1-6, the full variable domain is DVKVTQSSRYLVKRTGEKVFLECVQDMDHENMFWYRQDPGLGLRLIYFSYDVKMKEKGDIPEGYSVSREKKERFSLILESASTNQTSMYLCASSLRVSSYNSPLHFGNGTRLTVT.

The J gene is TRBJ2-7, the V gene TRBV14; no definite D call. The CDR3 runs to 14 residues. V was shortened by 0 bases and J by 3 bases, with 9 bases between the two germline ends. Germline V gene lookup returns CDR1 SGHDN and CDR2 FVKESK. The CDR3 sequence: CASSQEGRDYEQYF. The CDR3 DNA reads TGTGCCAGCAGCCAAGAGGGCAGAGACTACGAGCAGTACTTC.

This clone appeared a single time. This chain's CDR3 is CASSYSGYNRNEQYF. DNA of the CDR3: TGTGCCAGCAGTTACTCGGGGTACAACCGCAACGAGCAGTACTTC. The genes are TRBV6-6 and TRBJ2-7, with D uncertain. CDR1 is MNHNY, CDR2 SVGAGI, per germline (reference sequence). CDR3 length equals 15 residues. V lost 0 bases to trimming and J lost 5 bases, with 14 bases between them.

A note on this clone: The same CDR3 is also encoded by other DNA sequences in this sample. This sequence joins TRBV28 and TRBJ2-1, with D perhaps TRBD1 (6 bases). Trimming shortened V by 5 bases and J by 2 bases, and 16 bases separated the two germline ends. The V gene's germline CDR1 is MDHEN and CDR2 SYDVKM. There are 16 residues in the CDR3. The CDR3 region has the DNA TGTGCCAGCAGTCCGTGGACAGTGGGAGCCTACAATGAGCAGTTCTTC. The encoded protein is CASSPWTVGAYNEQFF. Using reference TRBV28 and TRBJ2-1 for the parts outside the CDR3, the full variable domain is DVKVTQSSRYLVKRTGEKVFLECVQDMDHENMFWYRQDPGLGLRLIYFSYDVKMKEKGDIPEGYSVSREKKERFSLILESASTNQTSMYLCASSPWTVGAYNEQFFGPGTRLTVL.

This chain uses TRBV30 with TRBJ1-6; D gene unclear. Trimming shortened V by 8 bases and J by 8 bases, and 10 bases separated the two germline ends. The CDR3 extends over 11 amino acids. The germline gives CDR1 GTSNPN, CDR2 SVGIG (reference sequence). CDR3 DNA sequence: TGTGCCGCAGCAAGGGATTCACCCCTCCACTTT. Its protein product is CAAARDSPLHF.

This rearrangement joins TRBV7-2 to TRBJ2-1; D possibly uses TRBD1 or TRBD2 (5 bases each). V lost 1 base and J lost 7, with 8 bases in between. CDR1 is SGHTA and CDR2 is FQGNSA in the germline V gene. The CDR3 is 13 residues long. The CDR3 is CASSLVGGNEQFF. The CDR3 DNA sequence: TGTGCCAGCAGCTTAGTTGGGGGAAATGAGCAGTTCTTC.

The rearrangement links TRBV13 to TRBJ2-7; unclear D gene. CDR1 PRHDT and CDR2 FYEKMQ come from the germline V gene (reference sequence). V shed 4 bases and J shed 0 bases, with 1 base lying between them. There are 11 residues in the CDR3. The CDR3, as DNA: TGTGCCAGCAGCTCCTCCTACGAGCAGTACTTC. Protein sequence: CASSSSYEQYF. The whole variable domain, remainder taken from reference TRBV13 and TRBJ2-7, is AAGVIQSPRHLIKEKRETATLKCYPIPRHDTVYWYQQGPGQDPQFLISFYEKMQSDKGSIPDRFSAQQFSDYHSELNMSSLELGDSALYFCASSSSYEQYFGPGTRLTVT.

This clone was recorded a few times. The genes are TRBV19 and TRBJ1-1, with D perhaps matching TRBD1 (5 bases). Germline lookup yields CDR1 LNHDA and CDR2 SQIVND (reference sequence). CDR3 size: 13 residues. V dropped 11 bases and J dropped 5 bases, with 18 bases sitting between them. CDR3 sequence reads: CASRGGGVTEAFF. DNA for the CDR3: TGTGCCTCCCGCGGGGGAGGGGTGACTGAAGCTTTCTTT.